This record covers a single T cell receptor beta chain. Its antigen is currently unknown. This sample is part of a study of STAT5B mutations in CD4+ large granular lymphocyte leukemia. The data were produced by immunoSEQ multiplex PCR, yet TCRdb's version contains in-frame clones alone and is incomplete. Of about 33,000 clones listed, about 74% were seen once; the top ten hold approximately 0.29%. Healthy controls were blood donor buffy coats. Whole-study results and caveats: Main leukemic clonotypes were patient-specific, but under 30% appeared at low frequency elsewhere.

The trim removed 1 base at V and 6 bases at J, leaving 15 bases unmatched. This CDR3 spans 18 amino acids. CDR1 and CDR2 from the germline V gene are MDHEN and SYDVKM. Sequenced: CD4+ T cells from blood buffy coats. The source is a human donor in good health. This sequence joins TRBV28 and TRBJ1-5; 7 bases are shared with TRBD1. CDR3 amino acids: CASSLLGGGQGVVQPQHF. CDR3 DNA: TGTGCCAGCAGTTTATTAGGCGGGGGGCAGGGGGTCGTTCAGCCCCAGCATTTT.